This T cell receptor (beta chain) stems from a study of blood T cell repertoires in COVID-19. Study background: Samples of COVID-19 (acute and convalescent) were obtained from the United States, Italy and Spain. In each case, the material was cDNA or gDNA derived from T cells, B-cell-depleted T cells, or PBMCs.

Germline CDR1 reads MNHEY; CDR2 reads SVGEGT. After removal of 5 bases from V and 0 bases from J, the junction contained 6 bases not matched to a gene. This CDR3 region has 16 residues. Original processing methods: Scientists estimated how many nucleated cells there were by amplifying reference gene primers. Sequencing used immunoSEQ multiplex PCR; TCRdb keeps in-frame clones, though not all of them. The V and J calls and clone size come from that table; D and trimming were worked out from the DNA. Of tens of thousands of clones in the sample, about 80% are singletons; the top ten hold about 12%. The sequenced sample consisted of peripheral blood. The receptor was isolated from a human donor in a cohort sampled during active COVID-19. V and J are TRBV6-2 or TRBV6-3 and TRBJ2-2, with 7 bases identical to TRBD2. Here the CDR3 reads CASSMEGGTNTGELFF. The CDR3, as DNA: TGTGCCAGCAGTATGGAGGGAGGGACGAACACCGGGGAGCTGTTTTTT.